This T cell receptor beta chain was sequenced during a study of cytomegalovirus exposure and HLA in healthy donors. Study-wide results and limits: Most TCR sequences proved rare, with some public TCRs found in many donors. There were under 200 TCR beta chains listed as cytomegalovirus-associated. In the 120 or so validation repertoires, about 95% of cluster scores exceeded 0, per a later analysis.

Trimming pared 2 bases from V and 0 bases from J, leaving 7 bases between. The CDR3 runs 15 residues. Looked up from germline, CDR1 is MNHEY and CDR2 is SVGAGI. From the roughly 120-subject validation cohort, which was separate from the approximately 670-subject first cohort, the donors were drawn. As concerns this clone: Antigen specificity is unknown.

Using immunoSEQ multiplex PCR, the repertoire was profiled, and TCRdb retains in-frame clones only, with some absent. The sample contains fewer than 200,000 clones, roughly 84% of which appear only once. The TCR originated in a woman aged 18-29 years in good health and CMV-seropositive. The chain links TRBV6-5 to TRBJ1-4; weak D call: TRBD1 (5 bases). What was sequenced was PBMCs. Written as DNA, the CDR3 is TGTGCCAGCAGTTACCGGGGGGCAACTAATGAAAAACTGTTTTTT. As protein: CASSYRGATNEKLFF.